These 27 T cell receptor beta chains were sequenced from one sample in a study of T cell repertoires in breast cancer. Primers covering all TCR V genes were used in emulsion RT-PCR on CD8+ T cells. A second nested PCR with blocking oligonucleotides suppressed unpaired genes. TCRdb itself ran the emulsion pairing reads through MiXCR, one entry per CDR3 protein. The sample carries about 40,000 distinct CDR3 sequences, 45% to 55% recorded once. Sequencing was performed on CD8+ T cells. These receptors all come from a pool of human donors with breast cancer or a healthy control (not recorded which).

This clonotype was found many times. This chain connects TRBV6-5 to TRBJ2-1; 9 bases are a match to TRBD2. The length of the CDR3 is 14 residues. CDR1 and CDR2 (germline): MNHEY, SVGAGI. The ends lost 8 bases at V and 9 bases at J; junction bases unmatched: 11. The CDR3 protein is CASRRGGRASEQFF. CDR3 in DNA: TGTGCCAGCCGAAGGGGCGGGAGGGCGAGTGAGCAGTTCTTC.

V gene TRBV4-1 combines with J gene TRBJ1-5; D not certain. The germline V gene has CDR1 MGHRA and CDR2 YSYEKL. The CDR3 covers 18 residues. V was trimmed by 0 bases and J by 6 bases, leaving 21 bases between them. The CDR3 is CASSQEPYRDLGSQPQHF. The CDR3, as DNA: TGCGCCAGCAGCCAAGAACCGTACCGGGATCTCGGAAGTCAGCCCCAGCATTTT.

V usage is TRBV27 and J usage is TRBJ2-7; 12 bases match TRBD2. V was pared by 0 bases and J by 7 bases, with 4 bases of the junction left unmatched. The CDR3 has 15 amino acids. In germline, CDR1 is MNHEY, CDR2 SMNVEV (reference sequence). CDR3 coding DNA: TGTGCCAGCAGTTTATCGACTAGCGGGGGCTTAGAGCAGTACTTC. Its protein is CASSLSTSGGLEQYF.

This clonotype was seen only a few times. The chain combines TRBV6-6 with TRBJ1-1; possibly TRBD1 for D (5 bases). Germline CDR1 and CDR2: MNHNY and SVGAGI (reference sequence). The CDR3 extends over 13 amino acids. Between the trimmed V and J ends, which lost 2 bases and 11 bases, there was a span of 15 bases. The CDR3 bases are TGTGCCAGCAGTTACGTTGGGGACGTCGGGGCTTTCTTT. It encodes CASSYVGDVGAFF.

The chain employs TRBV7-2 and TRBJ2-3; 8 nucleotides line up with TRBD2. The CDR3 loop spans 16 amino acids. V lost 9 bases to trimming and J lost 2 bases; unmatched junction nucleotides: 13. Germline CDR1 is SGHTA and CDR2 is FQGNSA. For the CDR3, the DNA is TGTGCCAGTCGGGAACGCTGGACTAGCCCCACAGATACGCAGTATTTT. Protein product: CASRERWTSPTDTQYF.

The gene calls are TRBV27 and TRBJ2-1; no reliable D call. Germline V gene data show CDR1 as MNHEY and CDR2 as SMNVEV (reference sequence). This CDR3 region has 13 residues. Trimming cost V 3 bases and J 1 base, with 4 bases left between them. This CDR3 reads CASSLGSYNEQFF. The DNA for the CDR3 is TGTGCCAGCAGTTTGGGGTCCTACAATGAGCAGTTCTTC.

The J gene is TRBJ1-2, the V gene TRBV7-2, with D perhaps TRBD1 (5 bases). Looked up from germline, CDR1 is SGHTA and CDR2 is FQGNSA. Trimming stripped 3 bases from V and 2 bases from J, with 10 bases between. This CDR3 region has 14 residues. For the CDR3, the DNA is TGTGCCAGCAGCTTCGTGGAGGGGAACTATGGCTACACCTTC. As protein: CASSFVEGNYGYTF.

This clonotype was observed a few times. CDR3 nucleotides: TGTGCCAGCAGCGTCGGAGACAGGTACAATGAGCAGTTCTTC. As protein: CASSVGDRYNEQFF. V gene TRBV7-9 combines with J gene TRBJ2-1, with D perhaps matching TRBD1 (6 bases). CDR3 size: 14 residues. The germline CDR1 and CDR2 sequences are SEHNR and FQNEAQ (reference sequence). Trimming took 5 bases from V and 4 from J, leaving 12 bases between them.

The rearrangement links TRBV10-3 to TRBJ2-5, with unresolved D. The V end lost 2 bases, the J end lost 2 bases, and 6 bases lay between the germline ends. This CDR3 is 13 amino acids long. Germline CDR1 and CDR2: ENHRY and SYGVKD. CDR3 region: CAISEIGQETQYF. CDR3 in DNA: TGTGCCATCAGTGAGATCGGGCAAGAGACCCAGTACTTC.

This rearrangement joins TRBV15 to TRBJ2-1, with 11 bases that match TRBD2. Germline V lookup: CDR1 LNHNV, CDR2 YYDKDF (reference sequence). Trimming at V came to 1 base and at J to 4 bases, leaving 3 bases not matched to a gene. This CDR3 contains 16 residues. The CDR3 loop is CATSRASGRLYNEQFF. In DNA, the CDR3 is TGTGCCACCAGCAGAGCTAGCGGGAGGCTATACAATGAGCAGTTCTTC.

This rearrangement joins TRBV6-1 to TRBJ1-3; possible D gene TRBD1, 5 bases. Trimming removed 6 bases from V and 0 bases from J, with 12 bases in between. Germline V lookup: CDR1 MNHNS, CDR2 SASEGT. CDR3 length equals 15 residues. CDR3 loop: CASSQGFSSGNTIYF. CDR3 nucleotides: TGTGCCAGCAGCCAGGGTTTTAGCTCTGGAAACACCATATATTTT.

This clonotype showed up just a few times. This rearrangement joins TRBV4-1 to TRBJ1-2; tentatively, D is TRBD1 (5 bases). Germline V lookup: CDR1 MGHRA, CDR2 YSYEKL. V lost 2 bases and J lost 3, with 7 bases in between. The CDR3 contains 13 residues. The chain's CDR3 is CASSQQGDYGYTF. CDR3 DNA sequence: TGCGCCAGCAGCCAACAGGGTGACTATGGCTACACCTTC.

This CDR3 is CSALTTGSYGYTF. The CDR3 bases are TGCAGTGCTCTTACTACAGGGAGCTATGGCTACACCTTC. The chain has TRBV20-1 and TRBJ1-2, with D maybe TRBD1 (6 bases). Deletions cut 5 bases from V and 4 bases from J, with 14 bases between. The CDR3 is made up of 13 amino acids. Looked up from germline, CDR1 is DFQATT and CDR2 is SNEGSKA (reference sequence).

The rearrangement links TRBV7-9 to TRBJ1-4; 7 nucleotides match TRBD1. The junction had 9 bases not matched to a gene; V was cut back by 6 bases and J by 11 bases. Germline V gene lookup returns CDR1 SEHNR and CDR2 FQNEAQ (reference sequence). The length of the CDR3 is 13 residues. In DNA, the CDR3 is TGTGCCAGCAGTATAACAGGGGCGCTGAAACTGTTTTTT. Protein sequence: CASSITGALKLFF.

A remark on this clonotype: Germline and junction disagree at one end, which may indicate a read error. The chain links TRBV19 to TRBJ1-1; D not certain. Germline-derived CDR1 and CDR2 are LNHDA and SQIVND (reference sequence). This CDR3 spans 13 amino acids. CDR3 amino acids: CASSIRPDTEAFF. The CDR3 DNA reads as TGTGCCAGTAGTATCCGACCAGACACGGAAGCTTTCTTT.

This chain connects TRBV20-1 to TRBJ1-2; 7 bases map to TRBD1. Germline V gene sequence: CDR1 DFQATT, CDR2 SNEGSKA (reference sequence). This CDR3 has 15 amino acids. The junction had 6 bases not matched to a gene; V was cut back by 0 bases and J by 2 bases. The CDR3 protein is CSARDFEGANYGYTF. The CDR3 DNA reads as TGCAGTGCTAGAGATTTCGAGGGGGCGAACTATGGCTACACCTTC.

This clonotype occurred many times. The chain couples TRBV7-2 to TRBJ2-3; D is possibly TRBD2 (5 bases). Trimming took 5 bases from V and 6 from J, leaving 18 bases between them. The CDR3 runs to 15 residues. Per the germline V gene, CDR1 is SGHTA and CDR2 is FQGNSA. The CDR3 loop is CASSPPGGLIDTQYF. As DNA, the CDR3 is TGTGCCAGCAGCCCACCGGGCGGGTTGATTGATACGCAGTATTTT.

This clonotype was seen a few times. The chain uses TRBV19 and TRBJ2-6; D unclear. The CDR3 covers 16 residues. V lost 4 bases and J lost 3, with 13 bases in between. The germline CDR1 and CDR2 sequences are LNHDA and SQIVND (reference sequence). The CDR3: CASSTIASDGANVLTF. The CDR3 DNA is TGTGCCAGTAGTACGATCGCTTCCGATGGGGCCAACGTCCTGACTTTC. Supplemented by reference TRBV19 and TRBJ2-6, the full variable domain reads DGGITQSPKYLFRKEGQNVTLSCEQNLNHDAMYWYRQDPGQGLRLIYYSQIVNDFQKGDIAEGYSVSREKKESFPLTVTSAQKNPTAFYLCASSTIASDGANVLTFGAGSRLTVL.

This clonotype was counted only a few times. The chain is built from TRBV20-1 and TRBJ2-1; 7 bases agree with TRBD2. The CDR3 covers 15 residues. Germline loops: CDR1 DFQATT, CDR2 SNEGSKA (reference sequence). After removal of 3 bases from V and 1 base from J, the junction contained 6 bases not matched to a gene. The CDR3 sequence: CSARFQAGSYNEQFF. For the CDR3, the DNA is TGCAGTGCTAGGTTTCAAGCGGGGTCCTACAATGAGCAGTTCTTC.

The chain recombines TRBV12-3 or TRBV12-4 with TRBJ1-1; TRBD1 agrees at 7 bases. V lost 4 bases and J lost 7; bases outside the gene matches: 9. This CDR3 comprises 14 residues. The CDR3 loop is CASSYQRRQGEAFF. Here the CDR3 DNA reads TGTGCCAGCAGTTACCAACGGAGACAGGGTGAAGCTTTCTTT.

The sample holds a few counts of this clonotype. This chain joins TRBV5-1 and TRBJ1-1; unclear D gene. Germline V gene sequence: CDR1 SGHRS, CDR2 YFSETQ. Trimming took 5 bases from V and 11 from J, leaving 13 bases between them. The CDR3 has 11 residues. CDR3: CASSEPIRAFF. CDR3 DNA sequence: TGCGCCAGCAGTGAACCTATTAGGGCTTTCTTT.

On this clonotype: Relative to the germline gene, one junction end is altered; a read error may explain this. V is TRBV14 and J is TRBJ2-6, with D tentatively TRBD2 (6 bases). This CDR3 spans 17 amino acids. Germline loops: CDR1 SGHDN, CDR2 FVKESK. The CDR3 sequence: CASSPSRGTPGANALTF. CDR3 DNA: TGTGCCAGCAGTCCCTCCCGGGGGACCCCTGGGGCCAACGCCCTGACTTTC.

This clonotype was picked up a small number of times. This rearrangement joins TRBV27 to TRBJ2-3; D is unclear. In germline, CDR1 is MNHEY, CDR2 SMNVEV (reference sequence). CDR3 length: 15 residues. Trimming shortened V by 5 bases and J by 1 base, and 13 bases separated the two germline ends. CDR3 sequence (DNA): TGTGCCAGCAGTAAGCTCCGGCAACGCACAGATACGCAGTATTTT. Translating gives CASSKLRQRTDTQYF.

The chain carries TRBV6-5 and TRBJ2-7, with 8 bases that match TRBD2. The germline gives CDR1 MNHEY, CDR2 SVGAGI. V was pared by 2 bases and J by 2 bases, with 8 bases of the junction left unmatched. CDR3 length equals 16 residues. DNA of the CDR3: TGTGCCAGCAGTTACGGATTAGCGGGGCTACCCTACGAGCAGTACTTC. Translated: CASSYGLAGLPYEQYF.

This clonotype was recorded a few times. V usage is TRBV7-9 and J usage is TRBJ2-1, with 7 positions matching TRBD1. The CDR3 sequence is 12 residues long. Trimming removed 4 bases from V and 7 bases from J; junction bases left unmatched: 1. Germline CDR1 is SEHNR and CDR2 is FQNEAQ (reference sequence). The DNA of the CDR3 is TGTGCCAGCAGCTCGACAGGGAATGAGCAGTTCTTC. It specifies CASSSTGNEQFF.

This clonotype was observed a handful of times. The chain employs TRBV6-6 and TRBJ2-3; 9 positions match TRBD2. The CDR3 has 15 residues. V trimming: 2 bases; J trimming: 4 bases; junction bases outside the gene matches: 4. Germline V gene sequence: CDR1 MNHNY, CDR2 SVGAGI (reference sequence). CDR3 protein: CASSYVASGADTQYF. The CDR3 DNA is TGTGCCAGCAGTTACGTGGCTAGCGGGGCAGATACGCAGTATTTT.

For this clonotype: Mismatch with germline at one junction end may stem from a read error. V gene TRBV20-1 combines with J gene TRBJ2-4; possible D gene TRBD1, 6 bases. The CDR3 is 13 residues long. CDR1 and CDR2 (germline): DFQATT, SNEGSKA (reference sequence). The CDR3: CSAKSGARDIRYF. The CDR3 DNA reads as TGCAGTGCTAAGTCCGGGGCCAGGGACATTCGGTACTTC.